The sequence of this T cell receptor (beta chain) was determined in a study of radiation and T cells in renal cell carcinoma. Overall study results and limits: Dominant CDR3 motifs occupied more repertoire in irradiated than control tumors.

Germline V gene data show CDR1 as SGHAT and CDR2 as FQNNGV. With 5 bases removed from V and 4 bases from J, the gap between germline ends came to 15 bases. The CDR3 consists of 15 residues. The table lists this clone with a few counts. Its antigen remains unknown. Treatment indicated: treatment-naive control, cytoreductive nephrectomy. The patient's renal cell carcinoma had clear cell pathology. Sequenced control tumors were from over ten males and several females, median age 57. Profiled with immunoSEQ multiplex PCR; TCRdb holds only in-frame clones, not every one. The top ten hold just over 20% of the sample, which has about 8,100 clones, approximately 60% seen once.

The source material was tumor tissue, sampled from a patient whose treatment was nephrectomy without radiotherapy. The clonotype originates from a man in his fifties or sixties with renal cell carcinoma. The V and J genes are TRBV11-2 and TRBJ2-4, with D tentatively TRBD2 (6 bases). CDR3 in amino acids: CASSVGSGGKNIQYF. CDR3 coding DNA: TGTGCCAGCAGCGTGGGAAGTGGAGGGAAAAACATTCAGTACTTC.